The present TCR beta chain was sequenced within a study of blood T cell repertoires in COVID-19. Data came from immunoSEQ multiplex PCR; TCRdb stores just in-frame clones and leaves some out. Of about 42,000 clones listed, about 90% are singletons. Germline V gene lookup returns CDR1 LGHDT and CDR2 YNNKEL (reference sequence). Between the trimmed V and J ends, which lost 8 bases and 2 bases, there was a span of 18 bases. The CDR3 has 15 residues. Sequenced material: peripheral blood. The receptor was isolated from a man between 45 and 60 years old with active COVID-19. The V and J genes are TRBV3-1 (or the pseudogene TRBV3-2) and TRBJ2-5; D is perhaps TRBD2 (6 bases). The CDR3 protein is CASHSSGRDQETQYF. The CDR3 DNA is TGTGCCAGCCACTCTTCGGGGCGGGATCAAGAGACCCAGTACTTC.